This TCR beta chain comes out of a study of blood T cell repertoires in COVID-19. Study-wide context: COVID-19 samples from acute and convalescent phases originated in the United States, Italy and Spain. PBMCs, B-cell-depleted T cells, or T cells provided the cDNA or gDNA that made up the material.

V shed 0 bases, J shed 2 bases, and the junction held 8 bases outside the gene matches. Germline loops: CDR1 MNHNS, CDR2 SASEGT. The length of the CDR3 is 17 residues. In the original workflow: Scientists estimated how many nucleated cells there were by amplifying reference gene primers. Profiled with immunoSEQ multiplex PCR; TCRdb holds only in-frame clones, not every one. That table furnishes V, J and clone size, whereas the DNA furnished D and trimming. The table records approximately 47,000 clones, about 80% of them present only once. The material sequenced was peripheral blood. This chain joins TRBV6-1 and TRBJ2-3; 7 bases line up with TRBD1. The TCR was taken from a man aged 55 to 70 with acute or convalescent COVID-19. This CDR3 reads CASSEAETGRYTDTQYF. Written as DNA, the CDR3 is TGTGCCAGCAGTGAAGCGGAGACAGGGAGATACACAGATACGCAGTATTTT.